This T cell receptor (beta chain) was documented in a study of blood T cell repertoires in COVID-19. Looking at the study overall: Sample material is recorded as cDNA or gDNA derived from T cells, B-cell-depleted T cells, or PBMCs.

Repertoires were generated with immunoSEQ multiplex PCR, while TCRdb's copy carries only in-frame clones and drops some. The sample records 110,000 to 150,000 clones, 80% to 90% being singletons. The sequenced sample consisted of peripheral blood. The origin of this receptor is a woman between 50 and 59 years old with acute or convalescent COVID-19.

The CDR3 DNA is TGTGCCAGCAAGGGACAGGGTGCCTACGAGCAGTACTTC. Translating it yields CASKGQGAYEQYF. This rearrangement joins TRBV6-5 to TRBJ2-7; 9 positions match TRBD1. The length of the CDR3 is 13 residues. The V gene end was trimmed by 7 bases and the J gene end by 2 bases; junction bases not matched to a gene: 3. Germline lookup yields CDR1 MNHEY and CDR2 SVGAGI.